The 21 T cell receptor beta chains below come from one sample, sequenced in a study of read filtering for tumor transcriptome and immune sequencing. Molecular barcoded adaptors covering alpha/delta and beta/gamma chains were used on 400 ng RNA. One entry per CDR3 protein results from TCRdb running MiXCR on the reads. The sample contains tens of thousands of distinct CDR3 sequences, over 9.5% of which appear only once. Material: a population of CD138-negative cells sorted from bone marrow. All receptors come from a donor aged 40 or over with multiple myeloma.

This clonotype was detected many times. The J gene is TRBJ2-7, the V gene TRBV27; D is undetermined. CDR1 is MNHEY and CDR2 is SMNVEV in the germline V gene (reference sequence). The V and J ends lost 4 bases and 3 bases respectively, with 13 bases between them. This CDR3 spans 14 amino acids. CDR3 in DNA: TGTGCCAGCAGTTCGCGACACCTAAACTACGAGCAGTACTTC. It translates to CASSSRHLNYEQYF.

CDR3 amino acids: CASTSAGNTIYF. As DNA, the CDR3 is TGTGCCAGCACAAGCGCTGGAAACACCATATATTTT. The chain is built from TRBV5-6 and TRBJ1-3; D gene uncertain. The CDR3 sequence is 12 residues long. Trimming removed 6 bases at V and 2 bases at J, with 6 bases between. CDR1 and CDR2 from the germline V gene are SGHDT and YYEEEE.

This clonotype appeared many times. J is TRBJ1-1 and V is TRBV7-9; TRBD1 might be the D (5 bases). CDR3 length equals 17 residues. Germline V gene data show CDR1 as SEHNR and CDR2 as FQNEAQ (reference sequence). V lost 6 bases, J lost 0 bases, and 20 bases lay in between. The DNA for the CDR3 is TGTGCCAGCAGAACCCAGGGCGGAGTTGACGTGAACACTGAAGCTTTCTTT. Amino acids: CASRTQGGVDVNTEAFF.

This clonotype appeared a few times. Since a much larger clone is just one base distant, this may be a read error. The chain combines TRBV7-9 with TRBJ2-1; 12 nucleotides agree with TRBD1. Germline values: CDR1 SEHNR, CDR2 FQNEAQ (reference sequence). The CDR3 length is 12 residues. CDR3 DNA sequence: TGTGCCAGCAGCTTAGGGGGGACAGGGGGCTCCTTC. Its translation is CASSLGGTGGSF.

About this clonotype: The likely explanation is a read error, given a far larger clone one base away. The conserved phenylalanine or tryptophan is not found at the CDR3 terminus, so this likely reflects a read error. The V and J genes are TRBV12-3 or TRBV12-4 and TRBJ2-1; 9 nucleotides line up with TRBD1. The junction had 24 bases not matched to a gene; V was cut back by 6 bases and J by 0 bases. The length of the CDR3 is 22 residues. CDR3 sequence: CASSPLLRFWTGVQSSYNEQFS. CDR3 DNA sequence: TGTGCCAGCAGCCCACTCCTTCGGTTTTGGACAGGGGTCCAGAGCTCCTACAATGAGCAGTTCTCC.

In the case of this clonotype: A much larger clone differs by one base, so this may be a read error. No conserved phenylalanine or tryptophan ends this CDR3, so it is likely a read error. This chain connects TRBV5-1 to TRBJ1-5; D not certain. Germline CDR1 and CDR2: SGHRS and YFSETQ. This CDR3 region has 14 residues. With 0 bases removed from V and 5 bases from J, the gap between germline ends came to 9 bases. The CDR3 nucleotides are TGCGCCAGCAGCTTGGAAGGGATCGATCAGCCCCAGCATTCT. It is translated as CASSLEGIDQPQHS.

This clonotype has ten or more counts. The chain has TRBV5-4 and TRBJ2-5; D is ambiguous. This CDR3 region has 12 residues. Germline V CDR1 and CDR2: SGHNT, YYREEE (reference sequence). V lost 3 bases, J lost 7 bases, and 10 bases lay in between. CDR3 sequence (DNA): TGTGCCAGCAGCTCCCCTCTAGGGACCCAGTACTTC. It translates to CASSSPLGTQYF.

Details on this clonotype: A far larger clone is off by one base, so a read error is likely. The genes are TRBV4-2 and TRBJ2-1; TRBD2 matches at 11 bases. Germline CDR1 and CDR2: LGHNA and YNFKEQ. CDR3 length: 14 amino acids. The trim removed 4 bases at V and 6 bases at J, leaving 2 bases unmatched. The CDR3 loop is CASSPGLAVNEQFF. CDR3 DNA: TGTGCCAGCAGCCCGGGACTAGCGGTCAATGAGCAGTTCTTC.

Of note for this clonotype: The germline gene is not matched at one end of the junction; a read error may be the cause. The chain has TRBV5-1 and TRBJ1-5; possibly TRBD1 for D (6 bases). The CDR3 has 14 amino acids. Germline V gene sequence: CDR1 SGHRS, CDR2 YFSETQ. The CDR3 sequence: CASSEGGSSQPQHF. The CDR3 bases are TGCGCCAGCAGCGAGGGGGGTAGCAGTCAGCCCCAGCATTTT.

Details on this clonotype: A single base separates this from a much larger clone, so it may be a read error. This chain connects TRBV6-2 or TRBV6-3 to TRBJ1-4; no definite D call. The CDR3 runs to 15 residues. Germline CDR1 is MNHEY and CDR2 is SVGEGT. The CDR3 protein is CASSSTGRNNEKRFF. CDR3 DNA sequence: TGTGCCAGCAGTTCCACGGGTCGAAATAATGAAAAACGGTTTTTT.

This clonotype was observed at least ten times. V usage is TRBV7-3 and J usage is TRBJ1-6, with D possibly TRBD1 on 5 matching bases. This CDR3 is built from 14 residues. Trimming took 1 base from V and 9 from J, leaving 10 bases between them. Germline CDR1 and CDR2: SGHTA and FQGTGA. The CDR3 nucleotides read TGTGCCAGCAGCTTAAATGGGCAGGGTTCACCCCTCCACTTT. Its translation is CASSLNGQGSPLHF.

In this sample, this clonotype turned up many times. The rearrangement links TRBV29-1 to TRBJ2-1; 7 positions agree with TRBD1. The CDR3 runs to 15 residues. Germline assignment: CDR1 SQVTM and CDR2 ANQGSEA. Germline trimming cut 6 bases from V and 3 bases from J; bases unmatched to any gene: 11. Written as DNA, the CDR3 is TGCAGCGTGGACACAAAAGGGGGCCTCTACAATGAGCAGTTCTTC. The encoded protein is CSVDTKGGLYNEQFF.

This clonotype occurred many times. The V and J genes are TRBV7-2 and TRBJ2-1; 9 bases fit TRBD2. V lost 1 base to trimming and J lost 9 bases; unmatched junction nucleotides: 7. The CDR3 consists of 15 residues. Germline-derived CDR1 and CDR2 are SGHTA and FQGNSA. The CDR3 DNA sequence: TGTGCCAGCAGCTTAGAGGGTAGCGGGAGTTTTGAGCAGTTCTTC. This sequence encodes CASSLEGSGSFEQFF.

This clonotype was recorded many times. The rearrangement uses TRBV7-3 and TRBJ2-2; a possible D gene is TRBD1 (5 bases). The germline CDR1 and CDR2 sequences are SGHTA and FQGTGA. The V gene lost 1 base and the J gene lost 4 bases, with 13 bases spanning the gap. This CDR3 comprises 16 residues. CDR3 amino acids: CASSLNPRDSTGELFF. CDR3 bases: TGTGCCAGCAGCTTAAACCCCAGGGATTCCACCGGGGAGCTGTTTTTT.

This clonotype was seen only a few times. The chain combines TRBV20-1 with TRBJ2-1, with 10 bases aligning to TRBD2. The germline V gene encodes CDR1 DFQATT and CDR2 SNEGSKA (reference sequence). Losses at the gene ends were 1 base for V and 9 bases for J; bases not matched to a gene: 6. CDR3 size: 14 residues. The CDR3, as DNA: TGCAGTGCTAGAGCCGGGACTAGCGACGGTGAGCAGTTCTTC. Translating gives CSARAGTSDGEQFF.

This clonotype was seen at least ten times. The chain joins TRBV28 to TRBJ1-1, with TRBD1 identical over 12 bases. The CDR3 runs 18 residues. With 5 bases clipped from V and 1 base from J, the junction kept 11 bases outside the gene matches. Per germline, CDR1 MDHEN and CDR2 SYDVKM. CDR3 loop: CASSPLGDRGLWNTEAFF. CDR3 DNA sequence: TGTGCCAGCAGTCCGCTAGGGGACAGGGGGCTCTGGAACACTGAAGCTTTCTTT.

This clonotype was detected many times. The V and J genes are TRBV3-1 and TRBJ2-1; 8 nucleotides match TRBD2. Germline assignment: CDR1 LGHDT and CDR2 YNNKEL (reference sequence). The junction had 4 bases not matched to a gene; V was cut back by 3 bases and J by 9 bases. The CDR3 runs to 13 residues. The CDR3 loop reads CASSQTSASEQFF. CDR3 DNA sequence: TGTGCCAGCAGCCAGACTAGCGCAAGTGAGCAGTTCTTC.

As to this clonotype: Its ends do not fully match the called genes, so a read error is possible. The chain has TRBV4-3 and TRBJ2-1; either TRBD1 or TRBD2 may supply D (5 bases each). The CDR3 has 14 residues. CDR1 is LGHNA and CDR2 is YSLEER in the germline V gene. As DNA, the CDR3 is TGCGCCAGCAGCCATGAAGGACTGGACAATGGGCAGTTCTTC. As protein: CASSHEGLDNGQFF.

In its sample, this clonotype was seen many times. The V gene is TRBV7-2, the J gene TRBJ2-1; D gene ambiguous. This CDR3 contains 13 residues. Deletions cut 4 bases from V and 6 bases from J, with 10 bases between. Germline CDR1 reads SGHTA; CDR2 reads FQGNSA. CDR3 sequence reads: CASSSQTGNEQFF. The CDR3, as DNA: TGTGCCAGCAGCTCCCAGACTGGCAATGAGCAGTTCTTC.

This clonotype was picked up many times. The rearrangement links TRBV2 to TRBJ2-1; 7 positions agree with TRBD2. This CDR3 region has 13 residues. CDR1 and CDR2 from the germline V gene are SNHLY and FYNNEI. Germline trimming cut 4 bases from V and 12 bases from J; bases unmatched to any gene: 9. CDR3 sequence: CASSGGLAAVQFF. The CDR3 bases are TGTGCCAGCAGTGGAGGGCTAGCGGCCGTGCAGTTCTTC.

This clonotype showed up many times. The chain is built from TRBV5-1 and TRBJ2-4; tentative D call: TRBD2 (5 bases). This CDR3 comprises 15 residues. V was shortened by 3 bases and J by 1 base, with 11 bases between the two germline ends. Germline CDR1 is SGHRS and CDR2 is YFSETQ. CDR3 region: CASSWGAGAKNIQYF. Written as DNA, the CDR3 is TGCGCCAGCAGCTGGGGTGCGGGTGCCAAAAACATTCAGTACTTC.